This T cell receptor (beta chain) was recorded in a study of shared clonotypes between healthy human individuals. Assay used: immunoSEQ multiplex PCR; TCRdb lists only in-frame clones, some missing. The sample includes 1.6 million or so clones, 98% of them seen just once. In germline, CDR1 is MNHEY, CDR2 SMNVEV (reference sequence). Trimming at V came to 1 base and at J to 9 bases, leaving 8 bases not matched to a gene. This CDR3 is 16 amino acids long. As regards this clone: Its target is not known.

Notes on the study in general: As a rule, naive subsets had a larger estimated richness than memory subsets. In contrast to clonotypes shared by all four donors, non-shared clonotypes had lower generation probabilities.

The sample comprised naive CD4+ T cells sorted from blood. Subset reported: CD45RA+ positively selected. This TCR derives from a man younger than 45 in good health. The chain recombines TRBV27 with TRBJ2-1; TRBD2 matches at 11 bases. DNA for the CDR3: TGTGCCAGCAGTTTATTCTTACTAGCGGGAGTTGGTGAGCAGTTCTTC. It codes for CASSLFLLAGVGEQFF.